This TCR beta chain was sequenced for a study of T-cell reconstitution after alpha-beta-depleted transplantation in children (dated by TCRdb to 2015 to 2016). In the study overall: T-cell immune reconstitution after TCRalphabeta/CD19-depleted allogeneic hematopoietic cell transplantation in children was quantitatively tracked in the study by means of TCR repertoire profiling.

This clonotype was found a few times. It has no known antigen specificity. No quality values exist for individual bases; no much larger clone is one base distant. Libraries were constructed by PCR. The run used an Illumina HiSeq 2500. TCR libraries were prepared with molecular barcoding, using unique molecular identifiers to normalize TCRbeta repertoire quantification. Using fastp trimming at Q25 and MiXCR clonotype assembly, TCRdb reanalyzed the public sequencing data and kept in-frame beta chains. For every CDR3 protein sequence, its rows merge into one entry that carries the most common genes and DNA. The sample contains about 690,000 distinct CDR3 sequences, over 15% of them found a single time. The top ten clones comprise 1.1% of the sample. Source: PBMCs from the stem cell graft donor, taken from the stem cell graft. The clonotype originates from a human donor who donated a stem cell graft to a child with acute myeloid leukemia.

The CDR3 in this case is CATGGRNYGYTF. The sequenced DNA is TGTGCCACCGGCGGGAGGAACTATGGCTACACCTTC. The rearrangement combines TRBV24-1 with TRBJ1-2; the D gene lacks a confident call. The CDR3 has 12 amino acids, counting the end cysteine and phenylalanine. This entry keeps only the CDR3 DNA: 36 bases, framed from base 1. The germline ends are 9 bases apart after V is trimmed by 9 bases and J by 2 bases. CDR1 and CDR2 were assigned from the germline V gene as KGHDR and SFDVKD.